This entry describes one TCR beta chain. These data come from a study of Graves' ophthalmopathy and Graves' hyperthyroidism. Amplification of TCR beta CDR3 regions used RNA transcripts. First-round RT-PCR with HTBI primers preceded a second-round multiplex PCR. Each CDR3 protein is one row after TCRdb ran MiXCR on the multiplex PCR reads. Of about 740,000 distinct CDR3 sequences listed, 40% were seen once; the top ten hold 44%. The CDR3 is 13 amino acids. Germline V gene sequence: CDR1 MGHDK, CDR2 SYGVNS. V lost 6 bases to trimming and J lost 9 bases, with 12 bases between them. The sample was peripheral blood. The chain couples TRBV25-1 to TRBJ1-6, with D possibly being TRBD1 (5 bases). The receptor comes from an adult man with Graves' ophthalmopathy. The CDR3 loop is CASRPGRSSPLHF. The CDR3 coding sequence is TGTGCCAGCAGGCCGGGACGTAGTTCACCCCTCCACTTT.